This T cell receptor beta chain was found in a study of T cell repertoires and HLA-DP antigens. Study context: DNA input averaged approximately 220 ng in sorted CD137+CD4+ and around 1,200 ng in pre-culture CD4+.

Clones were read by immunoSEQ multiplex PCR, and TCRdb kept only the in-frame ones, dropping some. The sample has about 89,000 clones, approximately 86% seen once. Study-wide results and limits: Responder cells were total CD4+ cells with a HeLa antigen-presenting system.

This clone was detected once. Its specificity is unknown. This CDR3 has 13 residues. The germline V gene encodes CDR1 LGHNA and CDR2 YSLEER. Between the trimmed V and J ends, which lost 3 bases and 8 bases, there was a span of 13 bases. V gene TRBV4-3 combines with J gene TRBJ1-1, with D possibly matching TRBD1 (6 bases). Material for sequencing was CD4+ T cells from PBMCs. This receptor was identified in a man between 45 and 60 years old in good health and CMV-seronegative. CDR3 coding DNA: TGCGCCAGCAGCCAGATTGGGACATCCGAAGCTTTCTTT. This gives the protein CASSQIGTSEAFF.